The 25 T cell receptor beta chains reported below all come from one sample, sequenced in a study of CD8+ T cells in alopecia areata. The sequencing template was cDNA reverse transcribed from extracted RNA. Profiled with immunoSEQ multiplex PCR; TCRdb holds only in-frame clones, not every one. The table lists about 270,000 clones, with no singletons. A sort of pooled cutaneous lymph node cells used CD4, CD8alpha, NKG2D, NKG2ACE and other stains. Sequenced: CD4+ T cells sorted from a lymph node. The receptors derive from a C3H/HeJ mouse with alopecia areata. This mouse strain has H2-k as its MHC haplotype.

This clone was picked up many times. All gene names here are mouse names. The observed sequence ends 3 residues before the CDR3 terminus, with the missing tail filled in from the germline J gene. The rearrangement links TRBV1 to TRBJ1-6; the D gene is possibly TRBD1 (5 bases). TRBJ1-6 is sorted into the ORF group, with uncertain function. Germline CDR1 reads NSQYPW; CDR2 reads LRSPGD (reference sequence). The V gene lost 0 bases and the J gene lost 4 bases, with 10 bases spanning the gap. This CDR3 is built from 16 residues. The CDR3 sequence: CTCSADRGGYNSPLYF. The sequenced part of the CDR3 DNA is TGCACCTGCAGTGCAGACCGGGGGGGTTATAATTCGCCC.

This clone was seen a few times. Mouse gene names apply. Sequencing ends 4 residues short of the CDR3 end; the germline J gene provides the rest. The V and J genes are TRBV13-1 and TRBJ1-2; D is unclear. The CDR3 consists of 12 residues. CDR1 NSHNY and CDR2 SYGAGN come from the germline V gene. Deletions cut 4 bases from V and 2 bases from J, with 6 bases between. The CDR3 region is CASSLRNSDYTF. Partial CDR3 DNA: TGTGCCAGCAGTCTCAGGAACTCC.

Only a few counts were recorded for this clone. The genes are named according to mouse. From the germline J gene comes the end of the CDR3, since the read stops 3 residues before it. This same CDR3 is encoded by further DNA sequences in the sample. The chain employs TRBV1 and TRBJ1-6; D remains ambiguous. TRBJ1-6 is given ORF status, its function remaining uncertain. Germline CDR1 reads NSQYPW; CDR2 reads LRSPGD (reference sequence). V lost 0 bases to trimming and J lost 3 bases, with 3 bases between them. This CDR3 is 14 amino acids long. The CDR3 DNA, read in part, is TGCACCTGCAGTGCAGACAACTATAATTCGCCC. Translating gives CTCSADNYNSP. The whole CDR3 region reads CTCSADNYNSPLYF.

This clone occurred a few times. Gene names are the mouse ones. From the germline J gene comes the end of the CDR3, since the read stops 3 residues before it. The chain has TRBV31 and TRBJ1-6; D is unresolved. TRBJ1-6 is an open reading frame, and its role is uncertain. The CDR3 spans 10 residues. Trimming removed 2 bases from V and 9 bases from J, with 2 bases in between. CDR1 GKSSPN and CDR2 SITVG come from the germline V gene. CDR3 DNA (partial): TGTGCCTGGAGTGTTTCGCCC. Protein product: CAWSVSP. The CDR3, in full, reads CAWSVSPLYF.

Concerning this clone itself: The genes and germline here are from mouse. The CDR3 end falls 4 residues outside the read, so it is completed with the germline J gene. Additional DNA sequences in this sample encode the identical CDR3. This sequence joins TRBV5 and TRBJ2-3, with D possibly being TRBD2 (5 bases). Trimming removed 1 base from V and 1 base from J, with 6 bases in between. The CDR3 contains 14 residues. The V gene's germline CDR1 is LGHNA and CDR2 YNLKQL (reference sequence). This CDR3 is CASSQVGGAETLYF. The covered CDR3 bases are TGTGCCAGCAGCCAAGTTGGGGGTGCAGAA.

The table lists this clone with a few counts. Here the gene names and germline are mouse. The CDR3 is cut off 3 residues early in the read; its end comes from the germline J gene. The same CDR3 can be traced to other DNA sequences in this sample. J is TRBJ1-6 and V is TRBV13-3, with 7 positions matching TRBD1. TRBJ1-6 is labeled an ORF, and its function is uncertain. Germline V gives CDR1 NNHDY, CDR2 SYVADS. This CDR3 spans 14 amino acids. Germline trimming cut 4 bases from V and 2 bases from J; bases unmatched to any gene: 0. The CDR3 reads CASSQGAYNSPLYF. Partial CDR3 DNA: TGTGCCAGCAGTCAGGGGGCCTATAATTCGCCC.

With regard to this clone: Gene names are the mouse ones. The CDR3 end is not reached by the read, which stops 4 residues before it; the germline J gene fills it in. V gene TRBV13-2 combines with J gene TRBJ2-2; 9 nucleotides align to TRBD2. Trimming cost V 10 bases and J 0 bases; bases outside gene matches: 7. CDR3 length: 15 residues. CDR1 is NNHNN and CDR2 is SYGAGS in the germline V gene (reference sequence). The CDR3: CAGGLGPSNTGQLYF. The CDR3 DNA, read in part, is TGTGCCGGAGGACTGGGGCCATCAAACACCGGG.

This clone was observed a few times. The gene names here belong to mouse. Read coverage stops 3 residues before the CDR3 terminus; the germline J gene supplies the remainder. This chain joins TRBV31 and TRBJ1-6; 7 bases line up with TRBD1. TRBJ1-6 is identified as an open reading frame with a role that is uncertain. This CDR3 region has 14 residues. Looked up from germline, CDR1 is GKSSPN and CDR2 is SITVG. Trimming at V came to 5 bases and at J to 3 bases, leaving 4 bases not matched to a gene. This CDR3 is CAWGGTVYNSPLYF. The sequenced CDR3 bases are TGTGCCTGGGGCGGGACAGTCTATAATTCGCCC.

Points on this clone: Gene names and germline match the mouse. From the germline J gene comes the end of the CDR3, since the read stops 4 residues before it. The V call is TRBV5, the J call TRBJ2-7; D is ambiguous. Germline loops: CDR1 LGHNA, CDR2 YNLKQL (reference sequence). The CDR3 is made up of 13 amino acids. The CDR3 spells CASSQDYKYEQYF. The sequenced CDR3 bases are TGTGCCAGCAGCCAAGACTACAAATAT.

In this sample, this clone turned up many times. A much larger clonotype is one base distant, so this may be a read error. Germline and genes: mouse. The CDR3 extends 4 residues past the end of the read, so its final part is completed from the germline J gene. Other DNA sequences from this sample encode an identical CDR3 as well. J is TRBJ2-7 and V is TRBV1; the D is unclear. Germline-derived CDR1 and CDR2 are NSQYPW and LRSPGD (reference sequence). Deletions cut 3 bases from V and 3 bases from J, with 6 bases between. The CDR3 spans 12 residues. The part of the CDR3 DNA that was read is TGCACCTGCAGTGCCGACAACTAT. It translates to CTCSADNY. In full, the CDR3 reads CTCSADNYEQYF.

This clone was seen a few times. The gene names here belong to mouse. The sequenced part of the CDR3 DNA is TGTGCCAGGACAGAAGCAAACACCGGG. It codes for CARTEANTG. The full CDR3 protein reads CARTEANTGQLYF. The J gene is TRBJ2-2, the V gene TRBV26; weak D call: TRBD1 (5 bases). The read ends 4 residues shy of where the CDR3 ends; the end is completed using the germline J gene. CDR1 is KGHPV and CDR2 is FQNQEV in the germline V gene (reference sequence). The CDR3 is 13 amino acids. Trimming removed 9 bases at V and 0 bases at J, with 8 bases between. Using reference TRBV26 and TRBJ2-2 for the parts outside the CDR3, the full variable domain is NSKVIQTPRYLVKGQGQKAKMRCIPEKGHPVVFWYQQNKNNEFKFLINFQNQEVLQQIDMTEKRFSAECPSNSPCSLEIQSSEAGDSALYLCARTEANTGQLYFGEGSKLTVL.

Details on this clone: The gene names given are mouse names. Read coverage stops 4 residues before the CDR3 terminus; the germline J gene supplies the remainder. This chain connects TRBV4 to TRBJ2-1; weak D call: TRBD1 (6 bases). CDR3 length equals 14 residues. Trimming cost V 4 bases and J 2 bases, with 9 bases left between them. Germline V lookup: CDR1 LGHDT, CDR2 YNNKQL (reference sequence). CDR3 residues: CASSSQGYYAEQFF. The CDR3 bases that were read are TGTGCCAGCAGCTCGCAGGGGTACTATGCT.

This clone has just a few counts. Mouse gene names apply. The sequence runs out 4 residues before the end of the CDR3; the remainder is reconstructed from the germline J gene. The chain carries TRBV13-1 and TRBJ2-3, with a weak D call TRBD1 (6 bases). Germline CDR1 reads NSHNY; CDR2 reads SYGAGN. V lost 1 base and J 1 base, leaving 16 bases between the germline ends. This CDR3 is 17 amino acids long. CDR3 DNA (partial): TGTGCCAGCAGTGATTGGACCAGGGAGGGGGGTGCAGAA. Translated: CASSDWTREGGAE. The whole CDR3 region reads CASSDWTREGGAETLYF.

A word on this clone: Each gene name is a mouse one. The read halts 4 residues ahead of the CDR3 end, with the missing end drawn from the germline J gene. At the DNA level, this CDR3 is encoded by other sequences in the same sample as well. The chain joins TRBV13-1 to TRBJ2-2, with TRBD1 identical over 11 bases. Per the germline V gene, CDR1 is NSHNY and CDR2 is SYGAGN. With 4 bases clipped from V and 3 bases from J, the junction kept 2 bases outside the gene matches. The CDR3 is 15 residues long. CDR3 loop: CASSPDRGHTGQLYF. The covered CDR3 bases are TGTGCCAGCAGTCCGGACAGGGGGCACACCGGG.

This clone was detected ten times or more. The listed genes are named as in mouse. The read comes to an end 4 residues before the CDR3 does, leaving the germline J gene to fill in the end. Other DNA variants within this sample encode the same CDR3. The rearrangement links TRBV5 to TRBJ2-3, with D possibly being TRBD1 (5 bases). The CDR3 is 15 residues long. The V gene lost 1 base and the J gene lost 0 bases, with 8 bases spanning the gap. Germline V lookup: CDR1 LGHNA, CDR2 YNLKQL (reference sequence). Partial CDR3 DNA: TGTGCCAGCAGCCAAGGGACATCTAGTGCAGAA. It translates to CASSQGTSSAE. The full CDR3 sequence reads CASSQGTSSAETLYF.

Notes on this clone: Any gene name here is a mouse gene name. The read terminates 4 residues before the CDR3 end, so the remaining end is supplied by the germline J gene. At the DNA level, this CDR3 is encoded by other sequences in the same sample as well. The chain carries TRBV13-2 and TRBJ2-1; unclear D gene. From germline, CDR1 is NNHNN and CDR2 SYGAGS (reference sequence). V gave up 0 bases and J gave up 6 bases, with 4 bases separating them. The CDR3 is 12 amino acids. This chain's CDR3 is CASGDEGAEQFF. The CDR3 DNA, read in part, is TGTGCCAGCGGTGATGAAGGTGCT.

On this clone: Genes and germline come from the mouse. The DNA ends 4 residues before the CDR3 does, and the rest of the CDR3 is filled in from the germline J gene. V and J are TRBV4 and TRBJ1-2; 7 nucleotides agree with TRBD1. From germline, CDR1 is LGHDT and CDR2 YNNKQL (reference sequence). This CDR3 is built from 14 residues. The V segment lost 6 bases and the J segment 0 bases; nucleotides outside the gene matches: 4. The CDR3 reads CASSHRGSNSDYTF. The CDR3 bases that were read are TGTGCCAGCAGTCACAGGGGATCAAACTCC.

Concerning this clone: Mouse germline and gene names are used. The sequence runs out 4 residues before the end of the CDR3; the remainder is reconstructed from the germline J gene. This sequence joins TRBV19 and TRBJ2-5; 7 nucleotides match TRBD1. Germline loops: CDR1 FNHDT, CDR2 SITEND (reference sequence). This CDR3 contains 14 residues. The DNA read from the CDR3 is TGTGCCAGCAGTTCATCGACAGGGCGGGAC. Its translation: CASSSSTGRD. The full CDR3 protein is CASSSSTGRDTQYF.

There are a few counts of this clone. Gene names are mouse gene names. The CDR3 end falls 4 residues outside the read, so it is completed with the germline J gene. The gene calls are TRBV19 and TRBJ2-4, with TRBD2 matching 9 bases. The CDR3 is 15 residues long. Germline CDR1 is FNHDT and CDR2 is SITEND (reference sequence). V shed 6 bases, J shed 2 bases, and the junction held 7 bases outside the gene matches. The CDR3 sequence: CASTWTGDDQNTLYF. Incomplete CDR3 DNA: TGTGCCAGCACCTGGACTGGGGACGATCAAAAC.

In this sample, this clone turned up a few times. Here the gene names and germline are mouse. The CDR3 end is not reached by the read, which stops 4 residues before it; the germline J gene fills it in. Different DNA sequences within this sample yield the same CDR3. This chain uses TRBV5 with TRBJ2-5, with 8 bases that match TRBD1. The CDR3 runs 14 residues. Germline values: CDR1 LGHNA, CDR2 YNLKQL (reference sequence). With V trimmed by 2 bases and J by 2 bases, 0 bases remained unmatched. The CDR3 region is CASSQTGGQDTQYF. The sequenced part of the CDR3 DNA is TGTGCCAGCAGCCAAACAGGGGGCCAAGAC.

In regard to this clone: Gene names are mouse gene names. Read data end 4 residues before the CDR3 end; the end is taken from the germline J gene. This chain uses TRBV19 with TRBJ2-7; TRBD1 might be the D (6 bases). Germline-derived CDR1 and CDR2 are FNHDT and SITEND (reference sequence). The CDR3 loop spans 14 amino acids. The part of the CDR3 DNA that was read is TGTGCCAGCAGTACTTCCCGGGAGGGGGAT. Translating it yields CASSTSREGD. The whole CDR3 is CASSTSREGDEQYF. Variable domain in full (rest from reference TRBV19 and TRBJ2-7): GGIITQTPKFLIGQEGQKLTLKCQQNFNHDTMYWYRQDSGKGLRLIYYSITENDLQKGDLSEGYDASREKKSSFSLTVTSAQKNEMAVFLCASSTSREGDEQYFGPGTRLTVL.

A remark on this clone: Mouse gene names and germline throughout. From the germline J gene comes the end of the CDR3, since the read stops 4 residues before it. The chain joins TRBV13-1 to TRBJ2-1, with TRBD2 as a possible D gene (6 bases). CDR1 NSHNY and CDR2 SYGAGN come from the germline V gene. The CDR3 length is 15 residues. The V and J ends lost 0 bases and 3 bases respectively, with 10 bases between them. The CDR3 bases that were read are TGTGCCAGCAGTGATGCAGGGACTTTCTATGCT. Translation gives CASSDAGTFYA. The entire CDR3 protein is CASSDAGTFYAEQFF.

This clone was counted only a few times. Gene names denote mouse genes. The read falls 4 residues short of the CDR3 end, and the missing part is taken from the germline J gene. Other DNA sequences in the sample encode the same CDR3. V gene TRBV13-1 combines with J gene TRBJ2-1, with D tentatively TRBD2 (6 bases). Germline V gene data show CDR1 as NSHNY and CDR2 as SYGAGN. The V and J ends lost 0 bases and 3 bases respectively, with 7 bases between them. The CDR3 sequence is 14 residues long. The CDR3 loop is CASSDVWGYAEQFF. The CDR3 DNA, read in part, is TGTGCCAGCAGTGATGTCTGGGGCTATGCT.

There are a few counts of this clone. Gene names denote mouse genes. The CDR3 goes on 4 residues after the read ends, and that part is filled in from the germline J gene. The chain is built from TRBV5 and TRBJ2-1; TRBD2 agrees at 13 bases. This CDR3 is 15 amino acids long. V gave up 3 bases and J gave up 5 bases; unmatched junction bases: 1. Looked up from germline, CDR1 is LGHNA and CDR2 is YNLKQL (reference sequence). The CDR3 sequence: CASSHGTGGDAEQFF. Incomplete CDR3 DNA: TGTGCCAGCAGCCACGGGACTGGGGGGGATGCT.

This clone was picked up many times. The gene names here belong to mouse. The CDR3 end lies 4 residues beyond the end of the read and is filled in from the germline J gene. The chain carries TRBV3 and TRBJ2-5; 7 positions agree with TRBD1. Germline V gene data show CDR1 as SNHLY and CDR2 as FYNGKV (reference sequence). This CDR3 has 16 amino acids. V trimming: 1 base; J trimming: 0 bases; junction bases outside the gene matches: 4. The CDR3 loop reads CASSLVGTVNQDTQYF. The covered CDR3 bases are TGTGCCAGCAGCTTAGTCGGGACAGTTAACCAAGAC.